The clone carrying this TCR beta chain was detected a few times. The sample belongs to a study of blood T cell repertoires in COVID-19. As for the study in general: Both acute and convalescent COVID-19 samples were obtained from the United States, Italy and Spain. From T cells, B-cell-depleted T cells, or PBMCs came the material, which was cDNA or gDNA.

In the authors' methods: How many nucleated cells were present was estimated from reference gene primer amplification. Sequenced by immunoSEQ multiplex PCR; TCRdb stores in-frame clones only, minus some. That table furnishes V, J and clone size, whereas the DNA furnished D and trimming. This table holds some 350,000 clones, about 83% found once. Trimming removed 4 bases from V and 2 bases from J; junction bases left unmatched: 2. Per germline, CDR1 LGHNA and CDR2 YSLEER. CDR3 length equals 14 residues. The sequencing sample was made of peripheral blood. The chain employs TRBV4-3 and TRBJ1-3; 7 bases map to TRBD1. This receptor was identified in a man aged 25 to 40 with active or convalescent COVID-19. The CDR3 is CASSLTGTGNTIYF. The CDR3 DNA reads TGCGCCAGCAGCCTGACAGGGACTGGAAACACCATATATTTT.